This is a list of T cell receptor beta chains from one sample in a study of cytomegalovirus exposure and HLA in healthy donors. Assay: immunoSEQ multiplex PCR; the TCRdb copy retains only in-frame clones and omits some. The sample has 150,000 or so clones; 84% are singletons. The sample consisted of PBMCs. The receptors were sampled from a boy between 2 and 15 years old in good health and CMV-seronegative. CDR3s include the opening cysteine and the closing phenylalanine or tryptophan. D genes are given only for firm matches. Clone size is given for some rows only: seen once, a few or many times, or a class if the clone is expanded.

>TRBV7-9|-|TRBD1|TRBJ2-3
TGTGCCAGCAGCTTAGATTACAGGGGAAATACGCAGTATTTT
CASSLDYRGNTQYF
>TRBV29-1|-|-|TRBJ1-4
TGCAGCGGACGGGGGACGGGTGAAAAACTGTTTTTT
CSGRGTGEKLFF
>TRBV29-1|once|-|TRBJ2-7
TGCAGCGTTGAGACAGGTTCCCCCGAGGGGTACGAGCAGTACTTC
CSVETGSPEGYEQYF
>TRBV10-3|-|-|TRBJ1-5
TGTGCCTCCCATCAGGGGTACAGCAATCAGCCCCAGCATTTT
CASHQGYSNQPQHF
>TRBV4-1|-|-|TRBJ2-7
TGCGCCAGCAGCCAAGATAGCCTAGCTCCTTACGAGCAGTACTTC
CASSQDSLAPYEQYF
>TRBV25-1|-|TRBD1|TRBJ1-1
TGTGCCAGCAGTGGGGTGGGGCAGGGGGCAGCTTTCTTT
CASSGVGQGAAFF
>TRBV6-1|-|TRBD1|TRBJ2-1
TGTGCCAGCAGTCACCGGGACAGGGCCTACAATGAGCAGTTCTTC
CASSHRDRAYNEQFF
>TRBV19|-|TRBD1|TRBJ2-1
TGTGCCAGTAGTCGTGACAGGGGTACGGCCTATGAGCAGTTCTTC
CASSRDRGTAYEQFF
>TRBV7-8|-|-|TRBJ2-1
TGTGCCAGCAGCTTAAGGCGGGATAGCTCCTACAATGAGCAGTTCTTC
CASSLRRDSSYNEQFF
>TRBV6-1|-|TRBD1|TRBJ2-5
TGTGCCAGCAGTGTCGGGACAGCGGAAGAGACCCAGTACTTC
CASSVGTAEETQYF
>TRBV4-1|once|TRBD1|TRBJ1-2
TGCGCCAGCAGCCAAGAAACAGGGGAATATGGCTACACCTTC
CASSQETGEYGYTF
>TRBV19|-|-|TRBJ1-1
TGTGCCAGTAGCAATCCCGGCGGGGACACTGAAGCTTTCTTT
CASSNPGGDTEAFF
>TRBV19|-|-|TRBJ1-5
TGTGCCAGTAGTCCGTTTCGACAGGACAATCAGCCCCAGCATTTT
CASSPFRQDNQPQHF
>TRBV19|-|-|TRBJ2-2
TGTGCCAGTAAAATCGTGGCGGGTGTATCGGGGGAGCTGTTTTTT
CASKIVAGVSGELFF
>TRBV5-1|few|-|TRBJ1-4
TGCGCCAGCAGCTTGGAACCCGGGTTCCGGGAAAAACTGTTTTTT
CASSLEPGFREKLFF
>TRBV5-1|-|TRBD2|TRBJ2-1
TGCGCCAGCAGCCCGGGACTAGCGGGAGACAATGAGCAGTTCTTC
CASSPGLAGDNEQFF
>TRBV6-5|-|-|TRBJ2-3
TGTGCCAGCAGTTTCGGACAGTCCACAGATACGCAGTATTTT
CASSFGQSTDTQYF
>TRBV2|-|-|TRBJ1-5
TGTGCCAGCAGTCCCGATGCGGGGCAGCTATATAGCAATCAGCCCCAGCATTTT
CASSPDAGQLYSNQPQHF
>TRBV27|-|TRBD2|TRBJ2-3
TGTGCCAGCAGTCCGTCGGTAGCGGGAGTGCCAGATACGCAGTATTTT
CASSPSVAGVPDTQYF
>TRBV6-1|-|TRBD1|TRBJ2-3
TGTGCCAGCAGTGGTGGGACAGGGTACAGCACAGATACGCAGTATTTT
CASSGGTGYSTDTQYF
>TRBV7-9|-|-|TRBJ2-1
TGTGCCAGCAGCCGCGTGACGGGTACCGGCGGAGGGGATGAGCAGTTCTTC
CASSRVTGTGGGDEQFF
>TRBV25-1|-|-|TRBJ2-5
TGTGCCAGCAGTGAATATGAGGCAGCCCAAGAGACCCAGTACTTC
CASSEYEAAQETQYF
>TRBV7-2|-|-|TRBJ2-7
TGTGCCAGCAGCTTAGGCGCAGGGAGGAACTACGAGCAGTACTTC
CASSLGAGRNYEQYF
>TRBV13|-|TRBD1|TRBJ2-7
TGTGCCAGCAGCTTAGGGGACAGGGGCTACGAGCAGTACTTC
CASSLGDRGYEQYF
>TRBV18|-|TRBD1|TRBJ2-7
TGTGCCAGCTCACCCACGACAGGGAGCTCCTACGAGCAGTACTTC
CASSPTTGSSYEQYF
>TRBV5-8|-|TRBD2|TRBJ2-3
TGTGCCAGCAGCTTTGGCGGGAGCGCAGATACGCAGTATTTT
CASSFGGSADTQYF
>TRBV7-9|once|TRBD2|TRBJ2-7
TGTGCCAGCAGTTCAACTAGCGTGTACTACGAGCAGTACTTC
CASSSTSVYYEQYF
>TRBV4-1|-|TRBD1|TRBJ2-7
TGCGCCAGCAGCCAAGAACGCGACAGGGCGACCGACATGAGAGAGCAGTACTTC
CASSQERDRATDMREQYF
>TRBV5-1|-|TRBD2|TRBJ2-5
TGCGCCAGCAGCTCCCGGGGGGGTCAAGAGACCCAGTACTTC
CASSSRGGQETQYF
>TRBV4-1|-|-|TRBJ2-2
TGCGCCAGCAGCCAAGGAGGTGGCAGGGGCCAAGGGGAGCTGTTTTTT
CASSQGGGRGQGELFF
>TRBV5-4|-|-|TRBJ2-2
TGTGCCAGCAGCTTACCGACTAGCTGGGGGGCGGGGACCGGGGAGCTGTTTTTT
CASSLPTSWGAGTGELFF
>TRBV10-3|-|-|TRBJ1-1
TGTGCCATCAGTGAGGGGGAGGTATTAGCTTTCTTT
CAISEGEVLAFF
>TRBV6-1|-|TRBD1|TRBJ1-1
TGTGCCAGCAGTGATCGGACAGGCCCCACCTGGAACACTGAAGCTTTCTTT
CASSDRTGPTWNTEAFF
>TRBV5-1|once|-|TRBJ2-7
TGCGCCAGCAGCTTGCGGTTGGGAGCCTACGAGCAGTACTTC
CASSLRLGAYEQYF
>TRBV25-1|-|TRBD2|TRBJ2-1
TGTGCCAGCAGTGAGAATCCCCCTAGCGGGAGGGGCCATGAGCAGTTCTTC
CASSENPPSGRGHEQFF
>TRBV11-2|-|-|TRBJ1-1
TGTGCCAGCAGCCCGATGAGACAGGCGAGAAAGACTGAAGCTTTCTTT
CASSPMRQARKTEAFF
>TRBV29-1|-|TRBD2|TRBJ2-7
TGCAGCGTGGGAGGGGATACCTACGAGCAGTACTTC
CSVGGDTYEQYF
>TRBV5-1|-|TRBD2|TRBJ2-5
TGCGCCAGCAGCGGGTTAGTTAGCGGGAGTCAAGAGACCCAGTACTTC
CASSGLVSGSQETQYF
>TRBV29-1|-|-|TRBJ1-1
TGCAAGAAGAAACAAACGAACACTGAAGCTTTCTTT
CKKKQTNTEAFF
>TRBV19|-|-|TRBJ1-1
TGTGCCAGTAGTATCCCAGGGACTGAAGCTTTCTTT
CASSIPGTEAFF
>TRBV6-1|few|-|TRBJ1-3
TGTGCCAGCAGTGAAGGTACGTTGCGGAGAAACACCATATATTTT
CASSEGTLRRNTIYF
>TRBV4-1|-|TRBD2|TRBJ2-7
TGCGCCAGCAGCCGGATACTAGCGGGAGGTAACCACGAGCAGTACTTC
CASSRILAGGNHEQYF
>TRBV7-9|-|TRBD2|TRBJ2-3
TGTGCCAGCAGCTCGGGACTAGCGGGAGATACGCAGTATTTT
CASSSGLAGDTQYF
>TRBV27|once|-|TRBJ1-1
TGTGCCAGCAGGAGGGTTTACACTGAAGCTTTCTTT
CASRRVYTEAFF
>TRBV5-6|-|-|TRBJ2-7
TGTGCCAGCAGCTTTCGGGTTAGCGGTACCTACGAGCAGTACTTC
CASSFRVSGTYEQYF
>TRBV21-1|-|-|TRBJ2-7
TGTGCCAGCAGCCCAAGGAGTCACTTTAATAGTTCCTACGAGCAGTACTTC
CASSPRSHFNSSYEQYF
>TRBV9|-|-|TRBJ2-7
TGTGCCAGCAGCGTGTTGGGCTCAGGGGAGCAGTACTTC
CASSVLGSGEQYF
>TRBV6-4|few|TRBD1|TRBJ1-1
TGTGCCAGCAGTCGGGACAGGGAGGCTGAAGCTTTCTTT
CASSRDREAEAFF
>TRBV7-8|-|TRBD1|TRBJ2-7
TGTGCCAGCAGCTTAGGGACAGGGAGTTCCTACGAGCAGTACTTC
CASSLGTGSSYEQYF
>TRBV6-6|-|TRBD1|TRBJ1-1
TGTGCCAGCAGTTATCCGACAGGGATACACACTGAAGCTTTCTTT
CASSYPTGIHTEAFF
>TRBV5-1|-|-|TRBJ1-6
TGCGCCAGCAGCTTGGAGGGCGGGCCGGGGTCACCCCTCCACTTT
CASSLEGGPGSPLHF
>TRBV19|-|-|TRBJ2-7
TGTGCCAGCTGCAGGGCAGGGGAACACGAGCAGTACTTC
CASCRAGEHEQYF
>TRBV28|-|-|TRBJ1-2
TGTGCCAGCAGATTGGAGGACGGGTATGGCTACACCTTC
CASRLEDGYGYTF
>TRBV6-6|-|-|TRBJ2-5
TGTGCCAGCAGTTACTCTTTCACAGGGCAAGAGACCCAGTACTTC
CASSYSFTGQETQYF